This T cell receptor beta chain was captured in a study of response to subunit inactivated influenza vaccine. CDR3 length equals 13 residues. The germline CDR1 and CDR2 sequences are SGHTA and FQGNSA. This clonotype was detected a few times. One junction end does not reproduce the germline sequence, and a read error may be involved. TCRdb reprocessed the RT-PCR reads with MiXCR, giving one entry per CDR3 protein. Among about 780,000 distinct CDR3 sequences listed, 15% to 20% were seen once. This TCR came from a man aged 50 to 59 who received an inactivated influenza vaccine. The sample was PBMCs from blood, taken 5 days after vaccination. The V call is TRBV7-2, the J call TRBJ2-3; TRBD2 agrees at 10 bases. The CDR3 bases are TGTGTCAGCGGGAGGGCATCAACAGATACGCAGTATTTT. This encodes CVSGRASTDTQYF.